The rows below give T cell receptor beta chains drawn from one sample of a study of blood T cell repertoires in COVID-19. Profiled with immunoSEQ multiplex PCR; TCRdb holds only in-frame clones, not every one. Of approximately 85,000 clones in the sample, roughly 90% were seen once. The specimen sequenced was peripheral blood. Receptor source: a man aged 45-65 years with active or convalescent COVID-19. Both conserved end residues are trimmed from each CDR3. D genes are given only for firm matches.

TRBJ1-3 | TRBD1 | TRBV4-2 | ASSQLTQGAGNTIY
TRBJ1-2 | TRBD1 | TRBV28 | ASSSGGAVDLHGYT
TRBJ1-5 | TRBD1 | TRBV7-8 | ASSTDRGTPQH
TRBJ2-3 | NA | TRBV3-1/TRBV3-2 | ASSQDRAGIYTDTQY
TRBJ2-5 | NA | TRBV7-8 | ASSPTPGVLGETQY
TRBJ2-1 | NA | TRBV19 | ASSIRGNNEQF
TRBJ2-7 | TRBD1 | TRBV19 | ASSVQTGPGEQY
TRBJ2-1 | TRBD2 | TRBV9 | ASSVELAGGPNNNEQF
TRBJ2-3 | NA | TRBV4-3 | ASSQDHTAGRQTDTQY
TRBJ1-5 | TRBD1 | TRBV25-1 | ASSGSSGQGKNQPQH
TRBJ2-1 | NA | TRBV15 | ATSRPGGPSSYNEQF
TRBJ2-6 | NA | TRBV28 | ASTGQGYSGANVLT
TRBJ2-7 | TRBD2 | TRBV6-6 | ASRIAGEGEQY
TRBJ2-7 | NA | TRBV10-1 | ASSVYTSGEQY
TRBJ2-7 | TRBD1 | TRBV6-2/TRBV6-3 | ASSYPGTGGDEQY
TRBJ1-2 | NA | TRBV6-6 | ASSYSQGIHGYT
TRBJ1-1 | TRBD1 | TRBV18 | ASSGLDRGPHTEAF
TRBJ2-1 | TRBD2 | TRBV24-1 | ATSHVGLAKDRYYNEQF
TRBJ2-3 | TRBD1 | TRBV5-1 | ASSKPGTGGVLLDTQY